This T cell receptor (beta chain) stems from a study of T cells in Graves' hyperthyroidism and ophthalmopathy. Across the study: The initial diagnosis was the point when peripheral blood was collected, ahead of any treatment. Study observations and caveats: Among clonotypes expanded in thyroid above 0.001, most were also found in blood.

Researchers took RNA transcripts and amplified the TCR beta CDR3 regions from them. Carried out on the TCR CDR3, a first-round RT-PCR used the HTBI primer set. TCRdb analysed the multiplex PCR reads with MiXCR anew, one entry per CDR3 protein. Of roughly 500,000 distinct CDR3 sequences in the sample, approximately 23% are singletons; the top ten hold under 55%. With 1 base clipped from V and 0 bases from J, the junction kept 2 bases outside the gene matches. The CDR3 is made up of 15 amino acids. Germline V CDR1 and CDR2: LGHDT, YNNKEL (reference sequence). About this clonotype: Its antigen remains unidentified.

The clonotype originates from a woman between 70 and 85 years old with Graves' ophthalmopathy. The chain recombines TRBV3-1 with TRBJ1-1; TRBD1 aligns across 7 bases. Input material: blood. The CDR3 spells CASSQGTGLNTEAFF. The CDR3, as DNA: TGTGCCAGCAGCCAAGGGACAGGACTGAACACTGAAGCTTTCTTT.